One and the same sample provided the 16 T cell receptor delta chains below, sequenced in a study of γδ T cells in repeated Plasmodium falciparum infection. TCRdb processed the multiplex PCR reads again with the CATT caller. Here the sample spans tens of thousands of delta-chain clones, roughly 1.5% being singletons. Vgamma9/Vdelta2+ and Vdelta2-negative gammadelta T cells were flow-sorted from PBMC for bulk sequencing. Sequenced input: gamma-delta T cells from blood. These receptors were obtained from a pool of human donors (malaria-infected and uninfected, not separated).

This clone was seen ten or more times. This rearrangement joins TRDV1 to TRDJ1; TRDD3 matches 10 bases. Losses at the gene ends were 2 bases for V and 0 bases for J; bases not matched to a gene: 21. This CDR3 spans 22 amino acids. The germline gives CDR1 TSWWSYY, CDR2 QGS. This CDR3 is CALGEWHFLPLGDRGYTDKLIF. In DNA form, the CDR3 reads TGTGCTCTTGGGGAATGGCATTTCCTACCTCTGGGGGATAGGGGCTACACCGATAAACTCATCTTT.

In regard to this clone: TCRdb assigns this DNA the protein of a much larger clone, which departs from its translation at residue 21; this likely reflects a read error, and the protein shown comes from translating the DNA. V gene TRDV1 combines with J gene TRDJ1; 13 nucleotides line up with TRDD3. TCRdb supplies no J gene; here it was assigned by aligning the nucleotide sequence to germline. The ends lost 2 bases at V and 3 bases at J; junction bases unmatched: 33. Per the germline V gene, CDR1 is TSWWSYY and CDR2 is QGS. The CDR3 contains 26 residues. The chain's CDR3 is CALGESDFLIPPNWGIRGPYADKLIF. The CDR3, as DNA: TGTGCTCTTGGGGAATCAGACTTCCTCATCCCTCCGAACTGGGGGATACGCGGCCCATACGCCGATAAACTCATCTTT.

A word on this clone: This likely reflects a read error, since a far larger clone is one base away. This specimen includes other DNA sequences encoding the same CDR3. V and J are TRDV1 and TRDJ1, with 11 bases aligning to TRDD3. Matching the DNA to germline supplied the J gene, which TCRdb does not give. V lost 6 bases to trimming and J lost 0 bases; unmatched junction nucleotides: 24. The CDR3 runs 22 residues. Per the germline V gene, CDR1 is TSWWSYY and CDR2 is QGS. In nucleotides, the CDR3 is TGTGCTCTTGGAGACCCTTCCTTCTACTGGGGGATAGGGTCGTCGTACACCGATAAACTCATCTTT. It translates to CALGDPSFYWGIGSSYTDKLIF.

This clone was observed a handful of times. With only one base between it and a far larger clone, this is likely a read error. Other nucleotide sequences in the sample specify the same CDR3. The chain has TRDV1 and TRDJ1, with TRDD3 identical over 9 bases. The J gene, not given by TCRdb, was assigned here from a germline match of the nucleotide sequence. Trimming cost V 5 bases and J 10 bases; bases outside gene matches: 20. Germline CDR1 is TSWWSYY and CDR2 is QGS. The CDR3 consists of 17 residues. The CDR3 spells CALGPDHAGDTRGGLIF. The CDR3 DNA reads TGTGCTCTTGGGCCGGATCACGCGGGGGATACTCGGGGAGGACTCATCTTT.

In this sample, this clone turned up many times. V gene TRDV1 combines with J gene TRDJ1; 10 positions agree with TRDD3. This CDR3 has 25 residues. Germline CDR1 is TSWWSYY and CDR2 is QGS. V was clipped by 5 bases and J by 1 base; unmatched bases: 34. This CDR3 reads CALGQQMVVNYLLGDYDGGTDKLIF. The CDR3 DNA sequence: TGTGCTCTTGGGCAACAAATGGTAGTGAACTACCTACTGGGGGATTACGACGGGGGCACCGATAAACTCATCTTT.

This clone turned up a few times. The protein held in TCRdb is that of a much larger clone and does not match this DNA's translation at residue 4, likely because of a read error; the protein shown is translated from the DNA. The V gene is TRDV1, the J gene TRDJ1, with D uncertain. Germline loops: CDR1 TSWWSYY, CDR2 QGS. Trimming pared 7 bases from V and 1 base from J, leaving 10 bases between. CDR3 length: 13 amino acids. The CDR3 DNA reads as TGTGCTCTTGAGGCCCTAACCACCGATAAACTCATCTTT. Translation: CALEALTTDKLIF.

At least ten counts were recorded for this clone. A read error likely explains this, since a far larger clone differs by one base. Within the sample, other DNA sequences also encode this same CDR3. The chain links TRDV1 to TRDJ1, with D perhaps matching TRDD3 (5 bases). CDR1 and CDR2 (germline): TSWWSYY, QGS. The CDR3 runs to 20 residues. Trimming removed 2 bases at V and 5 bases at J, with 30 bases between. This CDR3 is CALGENSGPSSGVLTDKLIF. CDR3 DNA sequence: TGTGCTCTTGGGGAAAACAGCGGGCCATCCTCGGGGGTCCTCACTGATAAACTCATCTTT.

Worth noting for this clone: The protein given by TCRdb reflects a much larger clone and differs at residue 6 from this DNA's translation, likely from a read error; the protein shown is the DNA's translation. CDR3 nucleotides: TGTGCTCTTGGGGAACACCCTCATGACTGGGGGAAGGAAAAACTCATCTTT. The encoded protein is CALGEHPHDWGKEKLIF. The chain employs TRDV1 and TRDJ1; 9 bases fit TRDD3. Assignment of the J gene here rests on matching the DNA to germline, because TCRdb gives none. The CDR3 has 17 amino acids. J was trimmed by 8 bases and V by 1 base; bases with no gene match: 14. CDR1 is TSWWSYY, CDR2 QGS, per germline.

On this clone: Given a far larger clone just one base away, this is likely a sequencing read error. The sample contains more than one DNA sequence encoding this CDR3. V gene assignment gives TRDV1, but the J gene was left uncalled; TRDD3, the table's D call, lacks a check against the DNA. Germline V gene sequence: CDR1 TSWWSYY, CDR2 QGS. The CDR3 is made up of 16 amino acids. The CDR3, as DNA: TGTGCTCTTGGGGGCGTAAAGGGGGATATCACCGATAAGCTCATCTTT. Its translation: CALGGVKGDITDKLIF.

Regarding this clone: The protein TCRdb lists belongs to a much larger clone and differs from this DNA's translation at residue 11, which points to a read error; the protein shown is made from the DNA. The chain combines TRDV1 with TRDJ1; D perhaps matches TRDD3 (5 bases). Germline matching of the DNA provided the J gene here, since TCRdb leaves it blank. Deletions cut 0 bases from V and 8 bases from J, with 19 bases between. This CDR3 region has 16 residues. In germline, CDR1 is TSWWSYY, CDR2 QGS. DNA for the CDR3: TGTGCTCTTGGGGAACTACGGGTCAGGGAAGGGGACAAACTCATCTTT. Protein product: CALGELRVREGDKLIF.

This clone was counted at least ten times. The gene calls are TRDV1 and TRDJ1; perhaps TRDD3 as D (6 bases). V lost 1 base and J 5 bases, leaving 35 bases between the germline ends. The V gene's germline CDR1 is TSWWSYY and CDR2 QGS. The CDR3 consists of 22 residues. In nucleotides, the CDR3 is TGTGCTCTTGGGGAACCCCGACCCTTTCCTCTCCTTTACTGGGTGATCTCGGATAAACTCATCTTT. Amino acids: CALGEPRPFPLLYWVISDKLIF.

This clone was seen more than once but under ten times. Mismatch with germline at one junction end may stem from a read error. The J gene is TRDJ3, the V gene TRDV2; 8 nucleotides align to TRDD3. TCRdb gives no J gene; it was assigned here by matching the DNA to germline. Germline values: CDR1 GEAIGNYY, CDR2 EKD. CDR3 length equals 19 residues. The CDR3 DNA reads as TGTGCCTGTGACACGGCACTGGGGGCCCCCGCCTGGGTCACCCGACAGATGTTTTTC. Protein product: CACDTALGAPAWVTRQMFF.

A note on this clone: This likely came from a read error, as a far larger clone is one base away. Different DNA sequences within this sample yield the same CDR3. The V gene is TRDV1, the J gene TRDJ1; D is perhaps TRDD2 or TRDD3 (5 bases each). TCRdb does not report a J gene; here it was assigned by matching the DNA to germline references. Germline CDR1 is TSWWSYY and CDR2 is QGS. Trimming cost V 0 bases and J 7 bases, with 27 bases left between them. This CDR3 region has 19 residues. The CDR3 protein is CALGELGIPTELGRSKLIF. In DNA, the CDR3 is TGTGCTCTTGGGGAACTCGGGATCCCTACCGAATTGGGAAGGAGTAAACTCATCTTT.

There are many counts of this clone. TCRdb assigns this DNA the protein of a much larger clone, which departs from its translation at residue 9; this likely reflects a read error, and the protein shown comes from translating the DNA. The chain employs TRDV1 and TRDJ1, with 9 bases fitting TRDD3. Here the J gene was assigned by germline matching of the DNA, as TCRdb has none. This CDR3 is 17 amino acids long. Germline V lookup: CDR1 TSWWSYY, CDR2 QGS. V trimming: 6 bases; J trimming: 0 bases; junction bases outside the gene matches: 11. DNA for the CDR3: TGTGCTCTTGGAATTATCTGGGGGATGCGTTACACCGATAAACTCATCTTT. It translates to CALGIIWGMRYTDKLIF.

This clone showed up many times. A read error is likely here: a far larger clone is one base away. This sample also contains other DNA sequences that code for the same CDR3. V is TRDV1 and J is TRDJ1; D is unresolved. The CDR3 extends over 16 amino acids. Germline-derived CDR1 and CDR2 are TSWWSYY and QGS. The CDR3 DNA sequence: TGTGCTCTTGGGGAACTGCCCCCACCGTACACCGATAAACTAATCTTT. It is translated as CALGELPPPYTDKLIF.

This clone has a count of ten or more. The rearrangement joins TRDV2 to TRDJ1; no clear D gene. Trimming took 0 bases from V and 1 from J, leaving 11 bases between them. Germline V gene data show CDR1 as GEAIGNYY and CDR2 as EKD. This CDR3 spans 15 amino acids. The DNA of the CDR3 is TGTGCCTGTGACACCCTCAGTCCGGGCACCGATAAACTCATCTTT. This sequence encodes CACDTLSPGTDKLIF.